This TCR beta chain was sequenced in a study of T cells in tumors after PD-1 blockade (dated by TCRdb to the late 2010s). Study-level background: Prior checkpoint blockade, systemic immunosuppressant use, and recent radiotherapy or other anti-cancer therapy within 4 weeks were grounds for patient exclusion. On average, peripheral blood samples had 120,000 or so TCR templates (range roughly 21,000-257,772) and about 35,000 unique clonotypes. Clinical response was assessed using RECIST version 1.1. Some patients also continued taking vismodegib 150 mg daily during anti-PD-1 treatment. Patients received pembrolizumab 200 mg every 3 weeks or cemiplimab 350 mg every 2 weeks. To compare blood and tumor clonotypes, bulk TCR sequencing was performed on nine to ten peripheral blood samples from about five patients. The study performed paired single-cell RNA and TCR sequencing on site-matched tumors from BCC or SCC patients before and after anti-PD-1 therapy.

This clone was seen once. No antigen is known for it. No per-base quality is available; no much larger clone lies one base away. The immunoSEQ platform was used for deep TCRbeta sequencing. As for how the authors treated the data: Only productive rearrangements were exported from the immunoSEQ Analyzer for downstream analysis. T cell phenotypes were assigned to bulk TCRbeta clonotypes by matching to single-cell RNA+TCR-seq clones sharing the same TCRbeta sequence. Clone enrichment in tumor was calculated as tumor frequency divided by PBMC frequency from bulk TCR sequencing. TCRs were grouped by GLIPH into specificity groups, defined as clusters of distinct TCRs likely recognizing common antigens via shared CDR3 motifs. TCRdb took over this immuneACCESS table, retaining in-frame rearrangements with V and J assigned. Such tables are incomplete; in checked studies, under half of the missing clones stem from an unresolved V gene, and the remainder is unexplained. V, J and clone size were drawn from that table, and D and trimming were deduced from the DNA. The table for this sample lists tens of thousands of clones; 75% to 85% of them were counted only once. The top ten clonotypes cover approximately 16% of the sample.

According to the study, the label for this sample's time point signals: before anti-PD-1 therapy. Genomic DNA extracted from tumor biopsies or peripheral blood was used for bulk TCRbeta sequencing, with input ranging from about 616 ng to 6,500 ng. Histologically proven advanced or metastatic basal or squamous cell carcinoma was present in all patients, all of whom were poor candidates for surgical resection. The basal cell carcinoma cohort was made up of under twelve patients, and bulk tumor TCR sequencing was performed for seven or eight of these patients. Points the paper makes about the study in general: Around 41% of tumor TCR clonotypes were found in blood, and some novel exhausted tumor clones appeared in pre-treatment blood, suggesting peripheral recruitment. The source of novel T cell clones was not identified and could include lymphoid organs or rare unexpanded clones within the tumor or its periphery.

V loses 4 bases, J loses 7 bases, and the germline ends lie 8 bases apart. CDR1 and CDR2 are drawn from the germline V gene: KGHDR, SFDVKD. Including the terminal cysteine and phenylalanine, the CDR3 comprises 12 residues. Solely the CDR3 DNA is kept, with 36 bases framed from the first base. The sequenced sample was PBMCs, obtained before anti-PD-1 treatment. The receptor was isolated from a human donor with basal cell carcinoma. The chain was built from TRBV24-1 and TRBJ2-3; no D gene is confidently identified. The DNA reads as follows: TGTGCCACCAGTGACCAGTGGCATACGCAGTATTTT. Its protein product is CATSDQWHTQYF.